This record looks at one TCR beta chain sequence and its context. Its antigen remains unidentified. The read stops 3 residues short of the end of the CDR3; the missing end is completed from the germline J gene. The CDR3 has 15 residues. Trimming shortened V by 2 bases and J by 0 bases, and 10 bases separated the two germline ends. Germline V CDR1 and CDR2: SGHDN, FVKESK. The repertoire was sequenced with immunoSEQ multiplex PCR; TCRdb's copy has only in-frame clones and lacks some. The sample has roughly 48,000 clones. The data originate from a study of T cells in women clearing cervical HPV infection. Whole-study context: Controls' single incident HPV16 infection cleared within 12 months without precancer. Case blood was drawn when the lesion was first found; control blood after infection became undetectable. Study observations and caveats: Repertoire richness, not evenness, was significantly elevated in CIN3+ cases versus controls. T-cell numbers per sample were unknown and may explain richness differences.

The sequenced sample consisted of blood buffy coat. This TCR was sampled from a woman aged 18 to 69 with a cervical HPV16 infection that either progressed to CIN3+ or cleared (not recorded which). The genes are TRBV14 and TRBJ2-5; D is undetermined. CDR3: CASSQIPRNQETQYF. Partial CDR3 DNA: TGTGCCAGCAGCCAAATTCCCAGAAACCAAGAGACC.